One sample yielded the 27 T cell receptor beta chains listed below, sequenced in a study of shared clonotypes between healthy human individuals. Repertoires were generated with immunoSEQ multiplex PCR, while TCRdb's copy carries only in-frame clones and drops some. The table lists around 620,000 clones, about 95% of them singletons. Terminally differentiated effector memory CD45RA+ cells were left out of the naive CD8 fraction, which was CD45RO-negative and positively selected for CCR7. The sequenced sample was naive CD8+ T cells sorted from blood. These receptors were obtained from a woman aged 30 to 39 in good health.

The chain recombines TRBV28 with TRBJ1-5; D perhaps matches TRBD1 (5 bases). Trimming took 2 bases from V and 7 from J, leaving 15 bases between them. Germline V CDR1 and CDR2: MDHEN, SYDVKM. The CDR3 length is 15 residues. CDR3 region: CASSLRGLGRQPQHF. DNA for the CDR3: TGTGCCAGCAGTTTAAGGGGCCTGGGGAGACAGCCCCAGCATTTT.

The gene calls are TRBV28 and TRBJ2-2; tentatively, D is TRBD1 or TRBD2 (6 bases each). Germline CDR1 is MDHEN and CDR2 is SYDVKM. CDR3 length: 14 amino acids. V dropped 6 bases and J dropped 4 bases, with 12 bases sitting between them. CDR3 in amino acids: CASRGGSTTGELFF. DNA for the CDR3: TGTGCCAGCAGGGGGGGCTCGACCACCGGGGAGCTGTTTTTT.

The chain's CDR3 is CASSLARGRGNNEQFF. Here the CDR3 DNA reads TGTGCCAGCAGCTTAGCGAGGGGGCGCGGGAATAATGAGCAGTTCTTC. V is TRBV7-9 and J is TRBJ2-1; the D gene is possibly TRBD1 (7 bases). There are 16 residues in the CDR3. CDR1 and CDR2 from the germline V gene are SEHNR and FQNEAQ (reference sequence). V was pared by 0 bases and J by 7 bases, with 16 bases between.

This chain uses TRBV5-4 with TRBJ2-7, with 8 nucleotides matching TRBD2. Germline trimming cut 2 bases from V and 3 bases from J; bases unmatched to any gene: 4. This CDR3 comprises 14 residues. CDR1 is SGHNT, CDR2 YYREEE, per germline (reference sequence). DNA of the CDR3: TGTGCCAGCAGCTTAGCGGGAGTCAGCTACGAGCAGTACTTC. It yields the protein CASSLAGVSYEQYF.

The chain links TRBV4-1 to TRBJ1-5; tentative D call: TRBD1 (5 bases). CDR1 MGHRA and CDR2 YSYEKL come from the germline V gene. The CDR3 sequence is 14 residues long. V was cut by 5 bases and J by 0 bases, with 8 bases left in between. CDR3 DNA: TGCGCCAGCAGCAGGACAACTAGCAATCAGCCCCAGCATTTT. Amino acid sequence: CASSRTTSNQPQHF.

Regarding this clone: The sample carries other DNA sequences with the same CDR3. The chain joins TRBV2 to TRBJ1-5, with D unresolved. There are 12 residues in the CDR3. The ends were cut back, 4 bases at V and 4 bases at J, with 5 bases in the middle. Germline V gene sequence: CDR1 SNHLY, CDR2 FYNNEI. The CDR3, as DNA: TGTGCCAGCAGTGCCGGAAATCAGCCCCAGCATTTT. Translation: CASSAGNQPQHF. The whole variable domain, filled in from reference TRBV2 and TRBJ1-5, reads EPEVTQTPSHQVTQMGQEVILRCVPISNHLYFYWYRQILGQKVEFLVSFYNNEISEKSEIFDDQFSVERPDGSNFTLKIRSTKLEDSAMYFCASSAGNQPQHFGDGTRLSIL.

This rearrangement joins TRBV10-1 to TRBJ2-5, with TRBD1 identical over 8 bases. The CDR3 runs to 15 residues. V was clipped by 4 bases and J by 5 bases; unmatched bases: 9. CDR1 and CDR2 (germline): WNHNN, SYGVQD (reference sequence). In DNA, the CDR3 is TGCGCCAGCAGTGTAACCGGGACAGGACAGGAGACCCAGTACTTC. Its translation is CASSVTGTGQETQYF.

V gene TRBV16 combines with J gene TRBJ1-1, with TRBD1 matching 8 bases. Germline loops: CDR1 KGHSY, CDR2 FQNENV. Trimming removed 2 bases from V and 0 bases from J; junction bases left unmatched: 2. The CDR3 contains 15 residues. CDR3 protein: CASSQRQGMNTEAFF. The CDR3 DNA reads as TGTGCCAGCAGCCAAAGACAGGGGATGAACACTGAAGCTTTCTTT. The full variable domain, rest sourced from reference TRBV16 and TRBJ1-1, is GEEVAQTPKHLVRGEGQKAKLYCAPIKGHSYVFWYQQVLKNEFKFLISFQNENVFDETGMPKERFSAKCLPNSPCSLEIQATKLEDSAVYFCASSQRQGMNTEAFFGQGTRLTVV.

Here the CDR3 DNA reads TGTGCCAGCAGCCAGGGCAGCAATCAGCCCCAGCATTTT. As protein: CASSQGSNQPQHF. The V and J genes are TRBV2 and TRBJ1-5; possible D gene TRBD1, 5 bases. Deletions cut 6 bases from V and 1 base from J, with 7 bases between. This CDR3 has 13 residues. Germline V gene sequence: CDR1 SNHLY, CDR2 FYNNEI.

This chain uses TRBV4-2 with TRBJ1-5; D remains unclear. Germline-derived CDR1 and CDR2 are LGHNA and YNFKEQ. Trimming took 2 bases from V and 3 from J, leaving 11 bases between them. This CDR3 spans 15 amino acids. CDR3 coding DNA: TGTGCCAGCAGCCAATTGGGCAGGTCCAATCAGCCCCAGCATTTT. It specifies CASSQLGRSNQPQHF.

The gene calls are TRBV5-6 and TRBJ1-2, with D maybe TRBD1 (5 bases). CDR1 is SGHDT, CDR2 YYEEEE, per germline. The CDR3 covers 14 residues. V gave up 0 bases and J gave up 6 bases, with 12 bases separating them. CDR3 amino acids: CASSLGDFNHGYTF. The CDR3 coding sequence is TGTGCCAGCAGCTTGGGGGACTTCAACCATGGCTACACCTTC.

This clone was recorded only once. The chain carries TRBV6-5 and TRBJ2-7, with a tentative D call TRBD2 (7 bases). V lost 2 bases and J lost 3, with 14 bases in between. The V gene's germline CDR1 is MNHEY and CDR2 SVGAGI. The CDR3 contains 15 residues. The CDR3 loop reads CASSYGGAGNYEQYF. The CDR3 DNA is TGTGCCAGCAGTTACGGGGGGGCAGGCAACTACGAGCAGTACTTC.

The chain couples TRBV5-5 to TRBJ2-1; D is perhaps TRBD1 (5 bases). Deletions cut 4 bases from V and 5 bases from J, with 22 bases between. Germline V gene data show CDR1 as SGHKS and CDR2 as YYEKEE (reference sequence). This CDR3 is 17 amino acids long. The CDR3: CASSISGADTFNNEQFF. For the CDR3, the DNA is TGTGCCAGCAGCATCTCGGGTGCGGACACGTTTAACAATGAGCAGTTCTTC.

J is TRBJ1-1 and V is TRBV27, with 8 bases lining up with TRBD1. CDR3 length equals 14 residues. Losses at the gene ends were 4 bases for V and 4 bases for J; bases not matched to a gene: 5. Per germline, CDR1 MNHEY and CDR2 SMNVEV (reference sequence). The CDR3 nucleotides read TGTGCCAGCAGTTATACAGGGGGGAGCACTGAAGCTTTCTTT. It yields the protein CASSYTGGSTEAFF.

The chain combines TRBV7-2 with TRBJ2-2; maybe TRBD1 (5 bases). Trimming removed 4 bases from V and 0 bases from J, with 9 bases in between. The CDR3 totals 15 residues. Germline CDR1 is SGHTA and CDR2 is FQGNSA. Here the CDR3 DNA reads TGTGCCAGCAGCTCGGACATTTCGAACACCGGGGAGCTGTTTTTT. The encoded protein is CASSSDISNTGELFF.

V and J are TRBV27 and TRBJ2-7; D is possibly TRBD1 (6 bases). Looked up from germline, CDR1 is MNHEY and CDR2 is SMNVEV (reference sequence). Trimming stripped 5 bases from V and 2 bases from J, with 10 bases between. The CDR3 runs 13 residues. The CDR3 nucleotides are TGTGCCAGCAGTATAGGGGGAGCCTACGAGCAGTACTTC. Encoded protein: CASSIGGAYEQYF.

The CDR3 bases are TGTGCCAGCAGCCACACTGGAGGGGCCCACGAGCAGTACTTC. Protein sequence: CASSHTGGAHEQYF. The V and J genes are TRBV27 and TRBJ2-7; a weak D match, TRBD2 (6 bases). The CDR3 runs 14 residues. V was trimmed by 6 bases and J by 5 bases, leaving 17 bases between them. Germline values: CDR1 MNHEY, CDR2 SMNVEV (reference sequence).

The V and J genes are TRBV30 and TRBJ1-1, with D unclear. From germline, CDR1 is GTSNPN and CDR2 SVGIG (reference sequence). Trimming removed 5 bases at V and 3 bases at J, with 10 bases between. CDR3 size: 12 residues. CDR3 amino acids: CAWQVGYTEAFF. The DNA for the CDR3 is TGTGCCTGGCAGGTGGGGTACACTGAAGCTTTCTTT. The whole variable domain, filled in from reference TRBV30 and TRBJ1-1, reads SQTIHQWPATLVQPVGSPLSLECTVEGTSNPNLYWYRQAAGRGLQLLFYSVGIGQISSEVPQNLSASRPQDRQFILSSKKLLLSDSGFYLCAWQVGYTEAFFGQGTRLTVV.

The sample holds one count of this clone. The genes are TRBV28 and TRBJ2-1; TRBD2 agrees at 9 bases. This CDR3 spans 15 amino acids. V lost 2 bases, J lost 2 bases, and 1 base stayed unmatched. Germline V gives CDR1 MDHEN, CDR2 SYDVKM. The DNA of the CDR3 is TGTGCCAGCAGTTTAGCTAGCGGGACCTACAATGAGCAGTTCTTC. This encodes CASSLASGTYNEQFF.

The chain employs TRBV7-3 and TRBJ2-1; D tentatively reads TRBD1 or TRBD2 (5 bases each). V was clipped by 3 bases and J by 3 bases, with 12 bases between them. This CDR3 region has 15 residues. Looked up from germline, CDR1 is SGHTA and CDR2 is FQGTGA. The CDR3 DNA sequence: TGTGCCAGCAGCTTGGGGGTTCCGATCTACAATGAGCAGTTCTTC. As protein: CASSLGVPIYNEQFF. The full variable domain, with the rest looked up from reference TRBV7-3 and TRBJ2-1, is GAGVSQTPSNKVTEKGKYVELRCDPISGHTALYWYRQSLGQGPEFLIYFQGTGAADDSGLPNDRFFAVRPEGSVSTLKIQRTERGDSAVYLCASSLGVPIYNEQFFGPGTRLTVL.

V usage is TRBV27 and J usage is TRBJ2-5, with TRBD2 as a possible D gene (6 bases). The end of the DNA is better explained by TRBJ2-7, so the J call may be wrong. This CDR3 is 12 amino acids long. The germline V gene encodes CDR1 MNHEY and CDR2 SMNVEV (reference sequence). CDR3 loop: CAAGRTSYEQYF. The CDR3 DNA sequence: TGTGCCGCCGGGAGAACCTCCTACGAGCAGTACTTC.

With respect to this clone: The same CDR3 arises from other DNA sequences in this sample as well. The rearrangement links TRBV27 to TRBJ2-7; 9 bases are shared with TRBD1. The CDR3 is made up of 16 amino acids. In germline, CDR1 is MNHEY, CDR2 SMNVEV (reference sequence). V trimming: 2 bases; J trimming: 4 bases; junction bases outside the gene matches: 9. The CDR3 here is CASSLEGTGFSYEQYF. Here the CDR3 DNA reads TGTGCCAGCAGTTTAGAAGGGACAGGGTTCTCATACGAGCAGTACTTC.

The rearrangement joins TRBV28 to TRBJ1-5; D perhaps matches TRBD1 (5 bases). CDR1 MDHEN and CDR2 SYDVKM come from the germline V gene. The CDR3 totals 13 residues. The V end was cut by 4 bases, the J end by 4 bases, with 8 bases between. The CDR3, as DNA: TGTGCCAGCAGTTGGACATTAAATCAGCCCCAGCATTTT. Translated: CASSWTLNQPQHF. Complete variable domain (other parts from reference TRBV28 and TRBJ1-5): DVKVTQSSRYLVKRTGEKVFLECVQDMDHENMFWYRQDPGLGLRLIYFSYDVKMKEKGDIPEGYSVSREKKERFSLILESASTNQTSMYLCASSWTLNQPQHFGDGTRLSIL.

This chain links TRBV28 with TRBJ1-5, with 7 bases lining up with TRBD1. This CDR3 comprises 15 residues. Germline-derived CDR1 and CDR2 are MDHEN and SYDVKM. V dropped 4 bases and J dropped 1; count of bases not matched to a gene: 4. The CDR3: CASSSWTGSNQPQHF. For the CDR3, the DNA is TGTGCCAGCAGTTCATGGACAGGCAGCAATCAGCCCCAGCATTTT.

V usage is TRBV19 and J usage is TRBJ2-1; the D gene could be TRBD1 or TRBD2 (5 bases each). This CDR3 is built from 15 residues. Trimming left V 5 bases short and J 2 bases short, with 13 bases between. Germline V CDR1 and CDR2: LNHDA, SQIVND (reference sequence). CDR3 loop: CASSHGDVAYNEQFF. The CDR3 coding sequence is TGTGCCAGTAGTCATGGGGACGTCGCCTACAATGAGCAGTTCTTC. Full variable domain (outside the CDR3, taken from reference TRBV19 and TRBJ2-1): DGGITQSPKYLFRKEGQNVTLSCEQNLNHDAMYWYRQDPGQGLRLIYYSQIVNDFQKGDIAEGYSVSREKKESFPLTVTSAQKNPTAFYLCASSHGDVAYNEQFFGPGTRLTVL.

The genes are TRBV5-4 and TRBJ2-7, with unresolved D. The V gene's germline CDR1 is SGHNT and CDR2 YYREEE (reference sequence). Trimming cost V 2 bases and J 5 bases, with 8 bases left between them. The CDR3 contains 12 residues. In DNA, the CDR3 is TGTGCCAGCAGCTTCAGCGTACACGAGCAGTACTTC. Translating it yields CASSFSVHEQYF.

V and J are TRBV6-6 and TRBJ2-1; D possibly corresponds to TRBD1 (6 bases). V lost 6 bases and J lost 12, with 21 bases in between. Germline assignment: CDR1 MNHNY and CDR2 SVGAGI (reference sequence). This CDR3 is 14 amino acids long. As DNA, the CDR3 is TGTGCCAGCAGCAAGGACAGTGGGGGCATCAGGCAGTTCTTC. Translated: CASSKDSGGIRQFF.